This T cell receptor (beta chain) comes out of a study of blood T cell repertoires in COVID-19. On the study more broadly: Sources were T cells, B-cell-depleted T cells, or PBMCs; the material itself was cDNA or gDNA.

Original methodology: Reference gene primer amplification gave nucleated cell count estimates. Data came from immunoSEQ multiplex PCR; TCRdb stores just in-frame clones and leaves some out. V, J and clone size are taken as reported in that table, and D and trimming were inferred from the DNA itself. There are roughly 230,000 clones in the sample; roughly 84% occur only once, and roughly 6.7% lies in the top ten. V dropped 4 bases and J dropped 0; count of bases not matched to a gene: 6. There are 15 residues in the CDR3. Germline V gene data show CDR1 as SGHRS and CDR2 as YFSETQ. Participants reported their clinical history, and cohort assignment relied on those reports. Within 2 weeks of study entry, exposed participants had contacted a PCR-confirmed or clinician-diagnosed COVID-19 case.

The TCR comes from a woman aged 45 to 65 who had been exposed to COVID-19. This chain links TRBV5-1 with TRBJ2-7; 8 bases match TRBD2. The sequencing sample was made of PBMCs or T cells enriched from blood (not recorded which). CDR3 sequence: CASSARGAYSYEQYF. Here the CDR3 DNA reads TGCGCCAGCAGCGCGCGGGGGGCGTACTCCTACGAGCAGTACTTC. Together with reference TRBV5-1 and TRBJ2-7, the CDR3 gives the full variable domain: KAGVTQTPRYLIKTRGQQVTLSCSPISGHRSVSWYQQTPGQGLQFLFEYFSETQRNKGNFPGRFSGRQFSNSRSEMNVSTLELGDSALYLCASSARGAYSYEQYFGPGTRLTVT.